The entry below gives a single T cell receptor (beta chain) sequence along with its context. Its target is unknown. The data stem from a study of cytomegalovirus exposure and HLA in healthy donors. PCR amplification relied on 60 Vbeta primers (plus 13 Jbeta primers). TCRdb's table, derived via immunoSEQ multiplex PCR, lists solely in-frame clones and lacks some. This table has about 160,000 clones, about 81% appearing once. Notes on the study in general: Several of the most significant clusters appeared, in a later analysis, to be linked to common viral pathogens. When a later analysis compared HLA-associated TCR beta chains with equally common others, the HLA-associated chains turned out to be more clonally expanded and to have lower generation probabilities. Per a later analysis, about 15,000 TCR beta sequences showed association with HLA alleles at 0.05 false discovery rate.

V shed 2 bases and J shed 5 bases, with 12 bases lying between them. The germline CDR1 and CDR2 sequences are SEHNR and FQNEAQ (reference sequence). CDR3 size: 14 residues. Donors consisted of healthy bone marrow donors. The sequence came from a woman under 30 in good health and CMV-seronegative. The chain combines TRBV7-9 with TRBJ1-2; D possibly corresponds to TRBD1 (5 bases). What was sequenced was PBMCs. The CDR3 is CASSLSGGEYGYTF. CDR3 sequence (DNA): TGTGCCAGCAGCTTATCGGGGGGGGAGTATGGCTACACCTTC.